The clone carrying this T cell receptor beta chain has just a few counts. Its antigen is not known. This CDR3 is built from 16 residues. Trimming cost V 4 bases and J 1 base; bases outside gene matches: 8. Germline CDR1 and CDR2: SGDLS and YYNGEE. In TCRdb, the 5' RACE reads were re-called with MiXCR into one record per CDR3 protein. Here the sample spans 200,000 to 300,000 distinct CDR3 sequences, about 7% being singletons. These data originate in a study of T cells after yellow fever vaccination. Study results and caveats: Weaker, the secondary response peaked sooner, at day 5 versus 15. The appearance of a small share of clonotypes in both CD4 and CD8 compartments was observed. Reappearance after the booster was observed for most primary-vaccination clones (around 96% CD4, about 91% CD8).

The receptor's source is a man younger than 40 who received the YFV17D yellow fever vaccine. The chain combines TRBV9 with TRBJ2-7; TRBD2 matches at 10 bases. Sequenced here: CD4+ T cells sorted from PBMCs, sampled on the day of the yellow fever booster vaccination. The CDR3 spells CASSRTLAGDSYEQYF. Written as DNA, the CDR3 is TGTGCCAGCAGCCGAACTCTAGCGGGGGATTCCTACGAGCAGTACTTC.